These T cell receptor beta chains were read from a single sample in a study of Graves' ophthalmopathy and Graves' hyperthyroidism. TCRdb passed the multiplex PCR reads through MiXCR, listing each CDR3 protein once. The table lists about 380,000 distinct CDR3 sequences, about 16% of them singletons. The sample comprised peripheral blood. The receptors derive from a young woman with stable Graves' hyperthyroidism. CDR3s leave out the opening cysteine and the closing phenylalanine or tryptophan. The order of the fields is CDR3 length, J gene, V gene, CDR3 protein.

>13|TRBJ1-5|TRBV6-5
ASSYPGGESQPQH
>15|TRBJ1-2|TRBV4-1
ASSQSFDRPANYGYT
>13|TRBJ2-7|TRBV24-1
ATSDLRQGDYEQY
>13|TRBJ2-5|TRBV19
ASSIATGDQETQY
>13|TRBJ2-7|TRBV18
ASSPQTGNSYEQY
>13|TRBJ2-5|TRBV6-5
ASSYLLGGAETQY
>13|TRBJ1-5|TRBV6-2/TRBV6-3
ASSPMGLWNQPQH
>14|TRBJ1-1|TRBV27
ASSTRGQGKNTEAF
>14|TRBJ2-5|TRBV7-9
ASSQHQAGGRETQY
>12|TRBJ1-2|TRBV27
ASRMEGTNYGYT
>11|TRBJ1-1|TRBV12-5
ASGLVQGAGAF
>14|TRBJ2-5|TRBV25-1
ASSEYYGGSGETQY
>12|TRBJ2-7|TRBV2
ASSDQGGGYEQY
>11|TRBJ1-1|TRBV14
ASRFGQGAEAF
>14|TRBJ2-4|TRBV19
ASSIPGQGVGNIQY
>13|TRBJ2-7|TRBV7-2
ASSPGGISSYEQY
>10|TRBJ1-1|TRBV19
ASSEGRGEAF
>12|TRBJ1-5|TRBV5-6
ASSLRRNNQPQH
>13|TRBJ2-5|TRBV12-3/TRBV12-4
ASSLTAPPGETQY
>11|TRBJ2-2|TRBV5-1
ASSTAVAGELF
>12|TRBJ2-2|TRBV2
ASMGGLNTGELF
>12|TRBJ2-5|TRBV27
ASSDRSGRVTQY
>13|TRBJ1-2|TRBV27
ASSTYGQGRYGYT
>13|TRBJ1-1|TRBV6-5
ASSYSQITNTEAF
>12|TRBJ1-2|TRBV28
ASSRGQGGYGYT
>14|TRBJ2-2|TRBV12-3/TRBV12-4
ASSPSSGGAYGELF
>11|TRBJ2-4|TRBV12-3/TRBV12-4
ASNLRGVNIQY
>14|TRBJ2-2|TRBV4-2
ASSQVAGGYTGELF
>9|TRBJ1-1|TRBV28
ASSFGVSAF
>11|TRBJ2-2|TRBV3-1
ASSQVFPGELF
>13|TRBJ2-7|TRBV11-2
ASSFGTATGYEQY
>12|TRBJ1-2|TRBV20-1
SARGELTNYGYT
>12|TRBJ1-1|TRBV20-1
SARVPDGNTEAF
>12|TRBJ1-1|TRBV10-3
ATRGSGKDTEAF
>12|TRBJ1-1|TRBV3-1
ASSLQQGSTEAF
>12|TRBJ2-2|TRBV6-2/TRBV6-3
ASNRFANTGELF
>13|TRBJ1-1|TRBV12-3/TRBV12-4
AGSPPTGRQTEAF
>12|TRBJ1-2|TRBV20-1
SGSFGGSLGGYT
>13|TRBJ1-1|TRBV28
ASSLALSGGTEAF
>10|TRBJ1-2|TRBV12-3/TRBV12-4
ASSGQGWGYT
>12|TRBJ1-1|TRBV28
ASSLIGQNTEAF
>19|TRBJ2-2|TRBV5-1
ASSCSCSNWGLLVDTGELF
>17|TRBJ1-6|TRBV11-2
ASSLEQGQRTFDNSPLH
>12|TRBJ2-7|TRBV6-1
ASPRGDSSYEQY
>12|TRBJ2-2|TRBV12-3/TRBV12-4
ASTSGIITGELF
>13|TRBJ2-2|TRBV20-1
SARRLAGGPGELF
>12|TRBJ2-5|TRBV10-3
AISEEAGGETQY
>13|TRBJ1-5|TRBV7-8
ASSTRRGSNQPQH
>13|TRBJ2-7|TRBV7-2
ASSQPTGLFYEQY
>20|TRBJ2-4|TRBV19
ASSIGLWGDRGFSVAKNIQY
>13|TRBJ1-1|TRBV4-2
ASSQMKGKNTEAF
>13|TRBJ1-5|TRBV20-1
SARDIRQGIQPQH
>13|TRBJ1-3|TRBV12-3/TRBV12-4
ASRRTVNSGNTIY